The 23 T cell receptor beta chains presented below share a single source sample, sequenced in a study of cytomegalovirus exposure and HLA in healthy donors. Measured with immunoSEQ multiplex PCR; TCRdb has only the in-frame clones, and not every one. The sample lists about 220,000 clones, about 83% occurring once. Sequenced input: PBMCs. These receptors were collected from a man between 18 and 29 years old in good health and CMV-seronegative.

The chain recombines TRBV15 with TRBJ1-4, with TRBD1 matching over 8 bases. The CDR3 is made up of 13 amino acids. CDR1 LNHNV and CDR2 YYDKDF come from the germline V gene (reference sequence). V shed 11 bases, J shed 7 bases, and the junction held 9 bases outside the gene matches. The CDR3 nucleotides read TGTGCCGCTCATACAGGGGGGAGTGAAAAACTGTTTTTT. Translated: CAAHTGGSEKLFF.

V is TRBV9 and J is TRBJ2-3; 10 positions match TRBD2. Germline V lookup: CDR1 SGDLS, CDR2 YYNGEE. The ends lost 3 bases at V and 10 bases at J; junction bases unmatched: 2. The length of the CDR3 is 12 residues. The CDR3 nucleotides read TGTGCCAGCAGCGCGAGCGGGAGGGCGCAGTATTTT. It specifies CASSASGRAQYF.

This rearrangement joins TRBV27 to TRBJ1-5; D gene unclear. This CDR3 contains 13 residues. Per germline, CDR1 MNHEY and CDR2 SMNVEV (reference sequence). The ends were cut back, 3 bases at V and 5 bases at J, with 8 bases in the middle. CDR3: CASSFSFDQPQHF. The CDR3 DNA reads TGTGCCAGCAGTTTTAGTTTCGATCAGCCCCAGCATTTT.

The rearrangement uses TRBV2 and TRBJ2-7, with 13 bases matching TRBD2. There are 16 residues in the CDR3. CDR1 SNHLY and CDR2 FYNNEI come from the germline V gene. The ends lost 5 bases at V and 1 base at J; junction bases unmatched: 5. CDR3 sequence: CASSSPGLAGSYEQYF. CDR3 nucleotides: TGTGCCAGCAGTTCACCGGGACTAGCGGGGTCCTACGAGCAGTACTTC.

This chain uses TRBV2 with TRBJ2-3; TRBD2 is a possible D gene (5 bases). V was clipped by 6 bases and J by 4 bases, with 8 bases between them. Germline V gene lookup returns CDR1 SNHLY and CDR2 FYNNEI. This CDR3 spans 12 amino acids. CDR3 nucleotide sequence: TGTGCCAGCAGATGGACTTCAGATACGCAGTATTTT. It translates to CASRWTSDTQYF.

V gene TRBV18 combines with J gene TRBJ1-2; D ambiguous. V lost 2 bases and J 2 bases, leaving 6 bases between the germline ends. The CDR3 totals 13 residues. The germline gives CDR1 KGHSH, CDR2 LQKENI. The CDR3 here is CASSPGENYGYTF. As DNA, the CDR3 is TGTGCCAGCTCACCAGGAGAAAACTATGGCTACACCTTC.

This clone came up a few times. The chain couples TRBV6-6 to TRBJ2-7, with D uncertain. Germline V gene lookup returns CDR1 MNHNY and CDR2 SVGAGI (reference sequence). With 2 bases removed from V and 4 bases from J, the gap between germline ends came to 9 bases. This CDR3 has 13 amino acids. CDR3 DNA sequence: TGTGCCAGCAGTTACGGAGCAATGTACGAGCAGTACTTC. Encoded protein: CASSYGAMYEQYF.

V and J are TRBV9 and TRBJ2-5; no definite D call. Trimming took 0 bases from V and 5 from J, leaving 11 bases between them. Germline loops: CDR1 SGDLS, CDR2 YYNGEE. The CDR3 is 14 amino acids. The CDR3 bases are TGTGCCAGCAGCGTAGATCCGGGTCGGGAGACCCAGTACTTC. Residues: CASSVDPGRETQYF.

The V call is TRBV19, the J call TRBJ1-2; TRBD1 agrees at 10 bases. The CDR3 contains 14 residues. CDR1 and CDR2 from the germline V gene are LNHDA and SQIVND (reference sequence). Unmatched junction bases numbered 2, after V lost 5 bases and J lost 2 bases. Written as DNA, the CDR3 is TGTGCCAGTAGTCGGGACAGGGGAAACTATGGCTACACCTTC. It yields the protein CASSRDRGNYGYTF. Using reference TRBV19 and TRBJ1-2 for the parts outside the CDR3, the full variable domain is DGGITQSPKYLFRKEGQNVTLSCEQNLNHDAMYWYRQDPGQGLRLIYYSQIVNDFQKGDIAEGYSVSREKKESFPLTVTSAQKNPTAFYLCASSRDRGNYGYTFGSGTRLTVV.

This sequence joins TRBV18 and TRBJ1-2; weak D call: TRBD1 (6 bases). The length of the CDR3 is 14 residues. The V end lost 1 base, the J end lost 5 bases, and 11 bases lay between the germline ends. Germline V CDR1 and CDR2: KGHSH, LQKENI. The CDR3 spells CASSPQGVNYGYTF. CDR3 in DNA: TGTGCCAGCTCACCACAGGGGGTGAATTATGGCTACACCTTC.

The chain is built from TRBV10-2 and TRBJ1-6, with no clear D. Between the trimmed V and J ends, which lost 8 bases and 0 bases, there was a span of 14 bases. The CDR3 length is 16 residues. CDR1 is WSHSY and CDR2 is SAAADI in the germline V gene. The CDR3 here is CASGSGISSYNSPLHF. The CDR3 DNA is TGCGCCAGCGGTTCGGGGATAAGCTCCTATAATTCACCCCTCCACTTT.

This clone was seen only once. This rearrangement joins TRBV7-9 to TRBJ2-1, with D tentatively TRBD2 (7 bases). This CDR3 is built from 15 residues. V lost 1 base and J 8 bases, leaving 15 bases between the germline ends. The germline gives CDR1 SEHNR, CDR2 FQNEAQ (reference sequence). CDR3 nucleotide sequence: TGTGCCAGCAGCTTAGTTTCCGGGGGGCTTGATGAGCAGTTCTTC. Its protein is CASSLVSGGLDEQFF.

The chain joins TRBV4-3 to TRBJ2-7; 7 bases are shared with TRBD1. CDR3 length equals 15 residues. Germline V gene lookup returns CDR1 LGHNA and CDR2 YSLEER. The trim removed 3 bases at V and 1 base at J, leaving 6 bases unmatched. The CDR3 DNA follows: TGCGCCAGCAGCCACTTGCCGGGACAGTCCTACGAGCAGTACTTC. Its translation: CASSHLPGQSYEQYF.

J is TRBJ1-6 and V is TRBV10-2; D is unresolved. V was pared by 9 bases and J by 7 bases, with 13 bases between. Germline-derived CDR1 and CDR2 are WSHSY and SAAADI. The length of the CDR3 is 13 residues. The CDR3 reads CASSQEPNSPLHF. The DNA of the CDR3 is TGCGCCAGTAGTCAAGAGCCAAATTCACCCCTCCACTTT.

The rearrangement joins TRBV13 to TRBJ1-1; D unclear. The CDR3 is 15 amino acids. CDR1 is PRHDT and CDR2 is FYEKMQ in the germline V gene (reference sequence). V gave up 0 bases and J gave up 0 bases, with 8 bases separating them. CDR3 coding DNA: TGTGCCAGCAGCTTAGGTCCGAACATGAACACTGAAGCTTTCTTT. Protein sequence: CASSLGPNMNTEAFF.

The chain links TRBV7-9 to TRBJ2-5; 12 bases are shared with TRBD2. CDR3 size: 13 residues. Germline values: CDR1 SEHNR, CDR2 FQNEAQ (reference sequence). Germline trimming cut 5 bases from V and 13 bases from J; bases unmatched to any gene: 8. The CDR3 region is CASSPTSGGGRYF. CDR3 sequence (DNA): TGTGCCAGCAGCCCGACTAGCGGGGGCGGCCGGTACTTC.

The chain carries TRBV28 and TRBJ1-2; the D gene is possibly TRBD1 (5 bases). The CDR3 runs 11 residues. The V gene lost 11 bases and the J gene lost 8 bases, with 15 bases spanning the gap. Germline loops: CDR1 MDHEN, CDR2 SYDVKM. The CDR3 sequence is CAHGGEEGYTF. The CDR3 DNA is TGTGCCCACGGGGGGGAGGAGGGCTACACCTTC.

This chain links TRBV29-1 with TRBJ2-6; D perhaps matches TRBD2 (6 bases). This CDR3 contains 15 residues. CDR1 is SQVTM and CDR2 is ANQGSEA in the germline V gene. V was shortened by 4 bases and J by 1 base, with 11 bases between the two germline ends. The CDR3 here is CSVGKGGSGANVLTF. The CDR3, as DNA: TGCAGCGTTGGAAAGGGAGGTTCTGGGGCCAACGTCCTGACTTTC.

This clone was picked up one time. The CDR3 spells CASSYSLGNTIYF. As DNA, the CDR3 is TGTGCCAGCAGTTACTCTCTTGGAAACACCATATATTTT. The V and J genes are TRBV6-5 and TRBJ1-3; D not resolved. Trimming removed 0 bases at V and 3 bases at J, with 3 bases between. The CDR3 loop spans 13 amino acids. Germline V gene data show CDR1 as MNHEY and CDR2 as SVGAGI.

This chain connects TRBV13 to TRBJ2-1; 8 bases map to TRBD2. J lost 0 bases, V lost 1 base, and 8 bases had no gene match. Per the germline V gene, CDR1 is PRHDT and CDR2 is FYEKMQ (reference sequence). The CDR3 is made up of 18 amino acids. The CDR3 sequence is CASSLAGGYYGSYNEQFF. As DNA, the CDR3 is TGTGCCAGCAGCTTAGCGGGAGGGTACTATGGCTCCTACAATGAGCAGTTCTTC.

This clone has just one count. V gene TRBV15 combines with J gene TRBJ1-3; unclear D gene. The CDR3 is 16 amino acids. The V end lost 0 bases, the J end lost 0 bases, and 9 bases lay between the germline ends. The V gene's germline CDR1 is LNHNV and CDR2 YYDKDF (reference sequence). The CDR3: CATSREVQISGNTIYF. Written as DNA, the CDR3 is TGTGCCACCAGCAGAGAGGTACAGATCTCTGGAAACACCATATATTTT.

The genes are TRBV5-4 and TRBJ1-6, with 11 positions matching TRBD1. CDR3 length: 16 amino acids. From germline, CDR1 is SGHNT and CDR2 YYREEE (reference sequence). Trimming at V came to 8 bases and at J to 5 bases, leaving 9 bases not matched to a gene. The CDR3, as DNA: TGTGCCAGTAGGACAGGGGGCGATGGGAATAATTCACCCCTCCACTTT. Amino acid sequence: CASRTGGDGNNSPLHF.

This CDR3 is CASSAGRNGNTIYF. Here the CDR3 DNA reads TGTGCCAGTAGTGCAGGGCGGAACGGAAACACCATATATTTT. This rearrangement joins TRBV19 to TRBJ1-3; D is perhaps TRBD1 (5 bases). Germline V gene data show CDR1 as LNHDA and CDR2 as SQIVND (reference sequence). V gave up 5 bases and J gave up 4 bases, with 12 bases separating them. CDR3 size: 14 residues.